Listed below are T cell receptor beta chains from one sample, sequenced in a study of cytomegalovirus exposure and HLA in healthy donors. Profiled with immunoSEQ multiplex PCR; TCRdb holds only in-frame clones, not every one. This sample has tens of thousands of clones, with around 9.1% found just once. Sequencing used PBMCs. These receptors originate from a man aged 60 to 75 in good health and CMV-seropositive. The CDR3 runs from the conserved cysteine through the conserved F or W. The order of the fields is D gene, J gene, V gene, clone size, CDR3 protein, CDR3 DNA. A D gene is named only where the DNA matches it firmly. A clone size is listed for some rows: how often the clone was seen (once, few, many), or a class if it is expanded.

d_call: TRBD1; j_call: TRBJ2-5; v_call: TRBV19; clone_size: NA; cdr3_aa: CASSIDGGTGDQETQYF; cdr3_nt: TGTGCCAGTAGTATAGATGGGGGGACAGGGGATCAAGAGACCCAGTACTTC
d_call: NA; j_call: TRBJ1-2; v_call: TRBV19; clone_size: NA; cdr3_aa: CASSPGPGGAYGYTF; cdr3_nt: TGTGCCAGTAGTCCTGGGCCCGGAGGGGCTTATGGCTACACCTTC
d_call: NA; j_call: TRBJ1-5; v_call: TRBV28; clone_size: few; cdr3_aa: CASSSGQNSNQPQHF; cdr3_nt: TGTGCCAGCAGTTCCGGACAGAATAGCAATCAGCCCCAGCATTTT
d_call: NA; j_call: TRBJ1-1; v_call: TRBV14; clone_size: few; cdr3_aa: CASSQHSLGTEAFF; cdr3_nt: TGTGCCAGCAGCCAGCACTCACTCGGCACTGAAGCTTTCTTT
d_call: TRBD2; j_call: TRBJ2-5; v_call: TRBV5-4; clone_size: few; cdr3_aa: CASSTQSGEETQYF; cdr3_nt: TGTGCCAGCAGTACACAGAGCGGGGAAGAGACCCAGTACTTC
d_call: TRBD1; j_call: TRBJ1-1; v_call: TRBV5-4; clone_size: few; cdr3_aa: CASSLAQGGKAFF; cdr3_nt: TGTGCCAGCAGCTTGGCACAGGGGGGAAAGGCTTTCTTT
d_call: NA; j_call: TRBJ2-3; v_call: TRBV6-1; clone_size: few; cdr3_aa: CASTGGDTQYF; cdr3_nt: TGTGCCAGCACCGGAGGGGATACGCAGTATTTT
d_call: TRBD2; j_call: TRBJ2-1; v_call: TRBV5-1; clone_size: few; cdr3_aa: CASSWTWTSGSFDEQFF; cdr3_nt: TGCGCCAGCAGCTGGACCTGGACTAGCGGGAGTTTCGATGAGCAGTTCTTC
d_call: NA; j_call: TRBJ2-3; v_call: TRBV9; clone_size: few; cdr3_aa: CASTSRQTDTQYF; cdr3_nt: TGTGCCAGCACCTCGAGACAGACAGATACGCAGTATTTT
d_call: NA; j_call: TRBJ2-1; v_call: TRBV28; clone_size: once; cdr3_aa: CASRRLAPNEQFF; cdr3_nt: TGTGCCAGCAGGAGGCTAGCGCCAAATGAGCAGTTCTTC
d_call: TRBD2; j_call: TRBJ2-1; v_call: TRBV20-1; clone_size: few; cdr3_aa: CSAYSGGQFF; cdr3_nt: TGCAGTGCTTATAGCGGGGGGCAGTTCTTC
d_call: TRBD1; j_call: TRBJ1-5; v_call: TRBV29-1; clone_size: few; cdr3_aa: CSVGTGYSNQPQHF; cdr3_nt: TGCAGCGTGGGGACAGGATATAGCAATCAGCCCCAGCATTTT
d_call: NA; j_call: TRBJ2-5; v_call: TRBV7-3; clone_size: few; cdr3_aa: CASSLGGRGHGETQYF; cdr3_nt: TGTGCCAGCAGCTTAGGAGGGAGGGGACACGGCGAGACCCAGTACTTC
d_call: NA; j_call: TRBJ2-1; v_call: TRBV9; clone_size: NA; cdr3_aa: CASSVVDLEGNEQFF; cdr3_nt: TGTGCCAGCAGCGTAGTCGATCTGGAGGGGAATGAGCAGTTCTTC
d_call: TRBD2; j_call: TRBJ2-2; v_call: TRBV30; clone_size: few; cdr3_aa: CAWSLGLAWELFF; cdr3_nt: TGTGCCTGGAGTTTGGGACTAGCGTGGGAGCTGTTTTTT
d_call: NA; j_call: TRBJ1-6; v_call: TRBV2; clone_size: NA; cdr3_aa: CASIPRGSSYNSPLHF; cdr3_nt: TGTGCCAGCATCCCACGGGGGAGCTCCTATAATTCACCCCTCCACTTT
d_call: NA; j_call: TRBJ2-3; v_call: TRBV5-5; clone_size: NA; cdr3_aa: CASSWTGTDTQYF; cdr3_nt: TGTGCCAGCAGCTGGACAGGCACAGATACGCAGTATTTT
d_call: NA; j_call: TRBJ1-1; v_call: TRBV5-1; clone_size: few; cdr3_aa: CASRQNTEAFF; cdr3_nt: TGCGCCAGCCGACAGAACACTGAAGCTTTCTTT
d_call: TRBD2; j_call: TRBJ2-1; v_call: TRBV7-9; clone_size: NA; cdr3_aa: CASRISGISHEQFF; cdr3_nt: TGTGCCAGCAGAATTAGCGGGATATCACATGAGCAGTTCTTC
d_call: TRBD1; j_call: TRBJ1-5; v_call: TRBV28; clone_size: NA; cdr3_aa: CASRRDRGGNQPQHF; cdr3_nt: TGTGCCAGCAGGCGCGACAGGGGCGGCAATCAGCCCCAGCATTTT
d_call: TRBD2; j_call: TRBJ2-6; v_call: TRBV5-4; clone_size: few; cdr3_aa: CASSGGLAGGAGANVLTF; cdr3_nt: TGTGCCAGCAGCGGTGGACTAGCGGGAGGGGCTGGGGCCAACGTCCTGACTTTC
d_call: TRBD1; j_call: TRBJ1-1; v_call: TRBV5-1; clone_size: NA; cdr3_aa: CASSLRQGASVDEAFF; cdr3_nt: TGCGCCAGCAGCTTGAGACAGGGGGCATCGGTTGACGAAGCTTTCTTT
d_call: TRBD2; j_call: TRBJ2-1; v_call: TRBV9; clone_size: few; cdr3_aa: CASSVSGTDNEQFF; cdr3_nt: TGTGCCAGCAGCGTTAGCGGGACGGACAATGAGCAGTTCTTC
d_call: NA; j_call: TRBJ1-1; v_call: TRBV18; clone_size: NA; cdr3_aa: CASSLKTGTGTEAFF; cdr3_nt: TGTGCCAGCTCACTCAAGACAGGAACGGGCACTGAAGCTTTCTTT
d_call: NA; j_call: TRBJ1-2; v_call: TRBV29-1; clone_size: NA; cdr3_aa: CSVPEVSNYGYTF; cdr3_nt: TGCAGCGTGCCGGAGGTGTCTAACTATGGCTACACCTTC
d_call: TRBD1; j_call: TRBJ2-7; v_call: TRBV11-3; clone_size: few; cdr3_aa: CASSLGQGAYEQYF; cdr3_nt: TGTGCCAGCAGCTTGGGACAGGGGGCTTACGAGCAGTACTTC
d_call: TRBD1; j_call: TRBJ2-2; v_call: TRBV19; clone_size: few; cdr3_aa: CASSKDRGTGELFF; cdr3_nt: TGTGCCAGTAGTAAGGACAGGGGTACCGGGGAGCTGTTTTTT
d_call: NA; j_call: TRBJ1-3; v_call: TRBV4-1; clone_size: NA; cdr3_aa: CASSQVDLGFRSGNTIYF; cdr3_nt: TGCGCCAGCAGCCAAGTAGATTTGGGTTTCAGGTCGGGAAACACCATATATTTT
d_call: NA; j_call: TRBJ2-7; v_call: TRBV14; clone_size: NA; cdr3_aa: CASSLGDFNSYEQYF; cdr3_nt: TGTGCCAGCAGCCTAGGGGACTTCAACTCCTACGAGCAGTACTTC
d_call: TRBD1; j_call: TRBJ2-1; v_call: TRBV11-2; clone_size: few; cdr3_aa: CASSYPRGTIYNEQFF; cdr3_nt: TGTGCCAGCAGCTACCCCAGGGGGACGATCTACAATGAGCAGTTCTTC
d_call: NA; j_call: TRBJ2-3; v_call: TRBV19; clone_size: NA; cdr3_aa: CASSIAGGTDTQYF; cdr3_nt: TGTGCCAGTAGTATTGCAGGGGGCACAGATACGCAGTATTTT
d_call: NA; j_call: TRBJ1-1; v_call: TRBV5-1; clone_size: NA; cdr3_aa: CASSLAGGKNTEAFF; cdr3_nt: TGCGCCAGCAGCTTGGCCGGAGGGAAAAACACTGAAGCTTTCTTT
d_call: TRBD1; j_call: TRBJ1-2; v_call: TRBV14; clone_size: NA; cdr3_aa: CASSQNRGQGGSRGGYTF; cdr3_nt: TGTGCCAGCAGCCAAAACCGGGGACAGGGGGGCTCCCGGGGGGGCTACACCTTC
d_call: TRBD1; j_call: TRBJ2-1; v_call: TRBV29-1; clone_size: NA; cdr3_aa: CSVEVGDRAGYNEQFF; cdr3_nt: TGCAGCGTTGAAGTTGGGGACAGGGCAGGGTACAATGAGCAGTTCTTC
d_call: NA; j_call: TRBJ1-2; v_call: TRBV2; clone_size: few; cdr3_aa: CASSEMGPGWGGYTF; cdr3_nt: TGTGCCAGCAGTGAAATGGGCCCAGGGTGGGGTGGCTACACCTTC
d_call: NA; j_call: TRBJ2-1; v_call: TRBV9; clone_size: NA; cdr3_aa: CASSVAGFTYNEQFF; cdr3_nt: TGTGCCAGCAGCGTAGCGGGTTTTACCTACAATGAGCAGTTCTTC
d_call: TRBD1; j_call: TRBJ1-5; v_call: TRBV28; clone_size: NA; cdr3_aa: CASSPRTGDNQPQHF; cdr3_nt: TGTGCCAGCAGTCCACGGACAGGCGACAATCAGCCCCAGCATTTT
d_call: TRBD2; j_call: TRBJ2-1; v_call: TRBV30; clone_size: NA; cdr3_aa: CAWSAHRTSGGNERFF; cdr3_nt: TGTGCCTGGAGTGCACACCGGACTAGCGGGGGGAATGAGCGGTTCTTC
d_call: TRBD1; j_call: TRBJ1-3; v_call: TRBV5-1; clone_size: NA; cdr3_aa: CASSLPTGETGNTIYF; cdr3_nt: TGCGCCAGCAGCTTGCCAACAGGGGAAACTGGAAACACCATATATTTT
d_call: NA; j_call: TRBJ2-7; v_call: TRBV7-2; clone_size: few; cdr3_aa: CASSLGTLPYEQYF; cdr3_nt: TGTGCCAGCAGCCTCGGGACACTTCCCTACGAGCAGTACTTC
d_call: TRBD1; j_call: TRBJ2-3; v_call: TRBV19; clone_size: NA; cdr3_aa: CASSTPRDRGPDTQYF; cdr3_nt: TGTGCCAGTAGTACGCCACGGGACAGGGGGCCAGATACGCAGTATTTT
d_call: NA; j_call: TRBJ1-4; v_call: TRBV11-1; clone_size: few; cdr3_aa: CASSVGLREKLFF; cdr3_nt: TGTGCCAGCAGCGTGGGACTCAGAGAAAAACTGTTTTTT
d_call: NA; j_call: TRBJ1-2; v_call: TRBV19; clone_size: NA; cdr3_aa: CASSQGVGGYTF; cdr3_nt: TGTGCCAGTAGTCAAGGGGTGGGTGGCTACACCTTC
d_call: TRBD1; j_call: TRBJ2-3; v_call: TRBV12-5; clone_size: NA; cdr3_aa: CASGIGQGTDTQYF; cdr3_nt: TGTGCTAGTGGTATTGGACAGGGGACAGATACGCAGTATTTT
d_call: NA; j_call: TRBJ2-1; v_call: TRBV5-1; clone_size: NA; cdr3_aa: CASSLRQGHNEQFF; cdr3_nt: TGCGCCAGCAGCTTGAGGCAGGGCCACAATGAGCAGTTCTTC
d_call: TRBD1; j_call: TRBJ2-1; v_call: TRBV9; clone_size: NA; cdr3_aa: CASSQTGGSYNEQFF; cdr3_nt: TGTGCCAGCAGCCAAACAGGGGGCTCCTACAATGAGCAGTTCTTC
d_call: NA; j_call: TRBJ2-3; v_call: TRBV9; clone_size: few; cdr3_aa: CASSVGYNTDTQYF; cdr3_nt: TGTGCCAGCAGCGTAGGTTACAACACAGATACGCAGTATTTT
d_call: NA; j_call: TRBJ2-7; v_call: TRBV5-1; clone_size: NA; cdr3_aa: CASSVAPGTYEQYF; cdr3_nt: TGCGCCAGCAGCGTGGCGCCAGGGACCTACGAGCAGTACTTC
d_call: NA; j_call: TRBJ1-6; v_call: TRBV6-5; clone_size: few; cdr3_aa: CASKGQYNSPLHF; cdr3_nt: TGTGCCAGTAAAGGACAGTATAATTCACCCCTCCACTTT
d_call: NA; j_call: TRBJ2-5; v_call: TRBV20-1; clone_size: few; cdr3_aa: CSANYQETQYF; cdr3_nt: TGCAGTGCCAACTACCAAGAGACCCAGTACTTC
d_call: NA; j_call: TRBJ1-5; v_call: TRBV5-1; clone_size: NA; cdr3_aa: CASSPAIEGQPQHF; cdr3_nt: TGCGCCAGCAGCCCTGCAATAGAGGGTCAGCCCCAGCATTTT
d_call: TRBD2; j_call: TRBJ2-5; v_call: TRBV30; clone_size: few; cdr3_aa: CAWNREDLPQETQYF; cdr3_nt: TGTGCCTGGAATCGGGAGGACCTTCCCCAAGAGACCCAGTACTTC
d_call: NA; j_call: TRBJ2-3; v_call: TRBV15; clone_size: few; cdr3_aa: CATSRTRTANTDTQYF; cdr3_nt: TGTGCCACCAGCAGAACCCGGACAGCAAACACAGATACGCAGTATTTT